This T cell receptor beta chain was found in a study (dated by TCRdb to the mid-2010s). As for the study more broadly: Whether tumor-infiltrating Tregs in breast cancer are recruited from blood Tregs or converted in situ from other CD4+ T cell subsets was tested.

CDR3 length: 14 amino acids, cysteine to phenylalanine. Only the CDR3 DNA is retained, 42 bases long and in frame from the first base. As encoded in the germline V gene, CDR1 is LGHNA while CDR2 is YNFKEQ. V sheds 4 bases and J sheds 2 bases, leaving 11 bases between their ends. Memory CD4+ T cells were isolated as CD4+CD45RO+CD25- cells. Tregs, naive and memory CD4+ T cells from tumor, blood and ipsilateral draining lymph nodes of a handful of breast cancer patients underwent full-length TCR alpha and beta sequencing. Tumor tissue and lymph nodes obtained by ipsilateral axillary dissection were perfused with PBS, cut into small pieces and digested using collagenase I and hyaluronidase. Ficoll density gradient centrifugation was used to isolate mononuclear cells from lymph nodes or from more than 40 ml of peripheral blood. A purity exceeding 90% was confirmed by FACS for the sorted cell populations.

Full-length TCR variable regions were amplified by 5' RACE PCR with constant-region reverse primers, followed by semi-nested PCR with Nested Universal Primer A. Using the ReliaPrep RNA Cell Miniprep System, total RNA was extracted, and the SMARTer RACE 5'/3' Kit was then used to reverse transcribe the RNA into 5'RACE-ready cDNA. An Illumina MiSeq was used to sequence the full-length TCR alpha and beta libraries, which had been barcoded with multiplex adaptors. In the authors' own workflow: For each of nine subset-tissue groups, sequencing data from the five patients were combined, and the groups were compared by unsupervised clustering of TCR gene usage. Repertoire similarity was calculated with the Morisita-Horn index, weighting shared sequences by their contribution to each repertoire. The raw public reads went through TCRdb reprocessing: fastp at Q25, MiXCR clone calling, in-frame beta chains kept. Each entry merges the rows of one CDR3 protein and shows their most common DNA and genes. TCRdb, rather than the study authors, made the V and J calls. Recorded for this sample are under 6,500 distinct CDR3 sequences; 69% of them occurred a single time. Of the sample, 3% to 5% falls within the top ten clones.

What the research found in general, with its limitations: Validation in the larger cohort was restricted to a single TCR beta V-J rearrangement rather than whole repertoires. The TCR alpha and beta sequences of tumor-infiltrating Tregs showed the greatest overlap with tumor naive CD4+ T cells, followed by blood naive CD4+ T cells. In terms of TCR gene usage, tumor memory CD4+ T cells clustered together with blood and lymph node memory CD4+ cells, as well as with lymph node naive CD4+ cells.

The table lists this clonotype with a count of one. No antigen is known for it. No much larger clonotype is one base removed from it; base qualities were not supplied. One read alone is weak evidence. The sequence was obtained from a female donor with breast cancer. The sample was memory CD4+ T cells sorted from a lymph node. Per the publication, the cell subset or site label means: memory CD4+ T cells, CD4+CD45RO+CD25-. The chain is made from TRBV4-2 and TRBJ1-1; no D segment can be confidently identified. The sequenced DNA: TGTGCCAGCAGCCGAGAAGAAGGAAACACTGAAGCTTTCTTT. It is translated as CASSREEGNTEAFF.